Below are 26 T cell receptor beta chains sequenced from a single sample in a study of blood T cell repertoires in COVID-19. The data were produced by immunoSEQ multiplex PCR, yet TCRdb's version contains in-frame clones alone and is incomplete. The data show around 190,000 clones, with roughly 82% seen just once and 7.8% held by the top ten. Sequenced sample: peripheral blood. The receptors stem from a woman aged 55-75 years with COVID-19, enrolled during active disease.

CDR3: CASSRGAGDDGYTF. CDR3 bases: TGTGCCAGCAGTCGAGGGGCAGGGGATGATGGCTACACCTTC. The rearrangement joins TRBV6-5 to TRBJ1-2; D is possibly TRBD1 (6 bases). The CDR3 has 14 residues. CDR1 is MNHEY, CDR2 SVGAGI, per germline. Trimming took 5 bases from V and 6 from J, leaving 16 bases between them.

This sequence joins TRBV9 and TRBJ1-6, with 9 bases fitting TRBD1. V shed 4 bases and J 8 bases; nucleotides not matched to a gene: 4. Per germline, CDR1 SGDLS and CDR2 YYNGEE. CDR3 size: 14 residues. CDR3 amino acids: CASSFRDRDSPLHF. The CDR3 DNA follows: TGTGCCAGCAGCTTCCGGGACAGGGATTCACCCCTCCACTTT.

V and J are TRBV15 and TRBJ1-5, with D possibly TRBD1 on 6 matching bases. Germline CDR1 LNHNV, CDR2 YYDKDF (reference sequence). The CDR3 runs to 14 residues. V was shortened by 3 bases and J by 7 bases, with 13 bases between the two germline ends. The CDR3 DNA sequence: TGTGCCACCAGCAGTGGGCAGGGGAGCCAGCCCCAGCATTTT. This encodes CATSSGQGSQPQHF.

The chain couples TRBV5-1 to TRBJ2-7; TRBD1 might be the D (8 bases). The length of the CDR3 is 15 residues. Looked up from germline, CDR1 is SGHRS and CDR2 is YFSETQ. V was clipped by 3 bases and J by 3 bases, with 16 bases between them. CDR3 sequence: CASSWEGTGNYEQYF. In nucleotides, the CDR3 is TGCGCCAGCAGCTGGGAGGGGACAGGAAACTACGAGCAGTACTTC.

V usage is TRBV20-1 and J usage is TRBJ2-7; the D is unclear. Trimming took 2 bases from V and 3 from J, leaving 5 bases between them. CDR1 is DFQATT and CDR2 is SNEGSKA in the germline V gene (reference sequence). The CDR3 loop spans 11 amino acids. The CDR3 nucleotides read TGCAGTGCTAGATCCATCTACGAGCAGTACTTC. Encoded protein: CSARSIYEQYF.

The V call is TRBV4-3, the J call TRBJ2-6; 7 bases match TRBD1. Germline lookup yields CDR1 LGHNA and CDR2 YSLEER. V was clipped by 0 bases and J by 0 bases; unmatched bases: 5. The CDR3 has 18 residues. The CDR3 region has the DNA TGCGCCAGCAGCCAAGATCGACAGGGCCTCTCTGGGGCCAACGTCCTGACTTTC. Translation gives CASSQDRQGLSGANVLTF.

This clone was observed a single time. CDR3 in DNA: TGTGCCAGCAGATATACAGGGACGAACACTGAAGCTTTCTTT. Amino acid sequence: CASRYTGTNTEAFF. V gene TRBV27 combines with J gene TRBJ1-1; possible D gene TRBD1, 6 bases. V was trimmed by 6 bases and J by 1 base, leaving 12 bases between them. Per germline, CDR1 MNHEY and CDR2 SMNVEV (reference sequence). CDR3 length: 14 residues.

This clone has a handful of counts. V usage is TRBV7-2 and J usage is TRBJ1-6, with D possibly TRBD1 on 5 matching bases. Trimming cost V 7 bases and J 7 bases, with 11 bases left between them. This CDR3 is built from 13 residues. CDR1 and CDR2 (germline): SGHTA, FQGNSA. The CDR3 bases are TGTGCCAGCATGCCCGGGGGGAATTCACCCCTCCACTTT. It encodes CASMPGGNSPLHF. Full variable domain (remainder filled in from reference TRBV7-2 and TRBJ1-6): GAGVSQSPSNKVTEKGKDVELRCDPISGHTALYWYRQSLGQGLEFLIYFQGNSAPDKSGLPSDRFSAERTGGSVSTLTIQRTQQEDSAVYLCASMPGGNSPLHFGNGTRLTVT.

This sequence joins TRBV19 and TRBJ1-4; maybe TRBD1 (6 bases). V gave up 5 bases and J gave up 7 bases, with 11 bases separating them. Germline assignment: CDR1 LNHDA and CDR2 SQIVND (reference sequence). This CDR3 is built from 13 residues. In DNA form, the CDR3 reads TGTGCCAGTAGTCAGAAGACAGGTGAAAAACTGTTTTTT. Its translation: CASSQKTGEKLFF. The variable domain in full, with the rest retrieved from reference TRBV19 and TRBJ1-4, is DGGITQSPKYLFRKEGQNVTLSCEQNLNHDAMYWYRQDPGQGLRLIYYSQIVNDFQKGDIAEGYSVSREKKESFPLTVTSAQKNPTAFYLCASSQKTGEKLFFGSGTQLSVL.

The V gene is TRBV27, the J gene TRBJ2-5, with TRBD2 identical over 11 bases. The CDR3 consists of 16 residues. Germline loops: CDR1 MNHEY, CDR2 SMNVEV (reference sequence). V lost 5 bases to trimming and J lost 4 bases; unmatched junction nucleotides: 9. CDR3 residues: CASSKRLAGRVETQYF. The CDR3 bases are TGTGCCAGCAGTAAACGACTAGCGGGACGGGTAGAGACCCAGTACTTC.

The gene calls are TRBV7-2 and TRBJ1-3; D gene ambiguous. Germline V gene sequence: CDR1 SGHTA, CDR2 FQGNSA. Trimming cost V 2 bases and J 0 bases, with 8 bases left between them. CDR3 length: 15 residues. DNA of the CDR3: TGTGCCAGCAGCTTAAACCCGAGCTCTGGAAACACCATATATTTT. Its protein is CASSLNPSSGNTIYF.

The chain recombines TRBV5-6 with TRBJ1-5; a weak D match, TRBD1 (6 bases). CDR1 and CDR2 from the germline V gene are SGHDT and YYEEEE. The germline V and J ends were trimmed by 1 base and 1 base, with 12 bases remaining between them. The CDR3 covers 16 residues. DNA of the CDR3: TGTGCCAGCAGCTTGCTCGGGGGGCCGAGCAATCAGCCCCAGCATTTT. The encoded protein is CASSLLGGPSNQPQHF. Variable domain in full (rest from reference TRBV5-6 and TRBJ1-5): DAGVTQSPTHLIKTRGQQVTLRCSPKSGHDTVSWYQQALGQGPQFIFQYYEEEERQRGNFPDRFSGHQFPNYSSELNVNALLLGDSALYLCASSLLGGPSNQPQHFGDGTRLSIL.

This chain connects TRBV6-1 to TRBJ1-2, with 7 bases identical to TRBD1. Trimming took 4 bases from V and 5 from J; bases not matched to a gene: 13. CDR1 is MNHNS, CDR2 SASEGT, per germline. The CDR3 length is 16 residues. CDR3 sequence: CASSVGDSFTGYGYTF. CDR3 sequence (DNA): TGTGCCAGCAGTGTAGGGGACAGCTTTACGGGGTATGGCTACACCTTC.

V gene TRBV7-9 combines with J gene TRBJ2-7; 7 bases match TRBD2. There are 15 residues in the CDR3. The ends lost 2 bases at V and 5 bases at J; junction bases unmatched: 9. The germline gives CDR1 SEHNR, CDR2 FQNEAQ (reference sequence). The CDR3 region is CASSLRAGEKDEQYF. CDR3 nucleotides: TGTGCCAGCAGCTTAAGGGCGGGAGAAAAAGACGAGCAGTACTTC.

This chain uses TRBV5-1 with TRBJ1-5; D not resolved. Germline V CDR1 and CDR2: SGHRS, YFSETQ. V was pared by 0 bases and J by 5 bases, with 12 bases between. The CDR3 covers 15 residues. CDR3 bases: TGCGCCAGCAGCTTGGACAGTGGGCAAGATCAGCCCCAGCATTTT. Amino acid sequence: CASSLDSGQDQPQHF. Based on the CDR3 plus reference TRBV5-1 and TRBJ1-5, the full variable domain is KAGVTQTPRYLIKTRGQQVTLSCSPISGHRSVSWYQQTPGQGLQFLFEYFSETQRNKGNFPGRFSGRQFSNSRSEMNVSTLELGDSALYLCASSLDSGQDQPQHFGDGTRLSIL.

The rearrangement links TRBV6-5 to TRBJ1-5; D possibly corresponds to TRBD1 (6 bases). Trimming left V 0 bases short and J 6 bases short, with 9 bases between. Germline CDR1 reads MNHEY; CDR2 reads SVGAGI. This CDR3 is built from 14 residues. The CDR3 protein is CASSYSPGVQPQHF. The CDR3 nucleotides are TGTGCCAGCAGTTACTCACCAGGGGTTCAGCCCCAGCATTTT.

V is TRBV20-1 and J is TRBJ2-1; D not certain. V lost 3 bases, J lost 2 bases, and 11 bases lay in between. This CDR3 spans 14 amino acids. The V gene's germline CDR1 is DFQATT and CDR2 SNEGSKA (reference sequence). The CDR3 coding sequence is TGCAGTGCTAGTGTAGAATTTACCTACAATGAGCAGTTCTTC. Protein: CSASVEFTYNEQFF.

The chain carries TRBV29-1 and TRBJ1-1; 7 nucleotides match TRBD1. From germline, CDR1 is SQVTM and CDR2 ANQGSEA. The CDR3 extends over 13 amino acids. Trimming cost V 6 bases and J 0 bases; bases outside gene matches: 4. The CDR3 loop is CSVRQGLNTEAFF. The CDR3 coding sequence is TGCAGCGTGAGACAGGGCTTGAACACTGAAGCTTTCTTT.

CDR3 DNA: TGCGCCAGCAGCCAAGGACTTGGGGCTGTCACAGATACGCAGTATTTT. This translates into CASSQGLGAVTDTQYF. The V gene is TRBV4-1, the J gene TRBJ2-3; tentatively, D is TRBD1 (5 bases). CDR3 length: 16 residues. Trimming took off 1 base at V and 2 bases at J, with 13 bases between the two ends. Germline V gene sequence: CDR1 MGHRA, CDR2 YSYEKL.

The chain is built from TRBV11-2 and TRBJ2-1; 12 bases match TRBD2. Germline CDR1 is SGHAT and CDR2 is FQNNGV. Trimming cost V 5 bases and J 9 bases; bases outside gene matches: 5. This CDR3 has 14 amino acids. The CDR3 is CASSSLAGGFEQFF. CDR3 nucleotide sequence: TGTGCCAGCAGCAGCCTAGCGGGAGGGTTTGAGCAGTTCTTC.

The genes are TRBV3-1 (or the pseudogene TRBV3-2) and TRBJ2-1; D might be TRBD1 (5 bases). Trimming cost V 0 bases and J 5 bases, with 11 bases left between them. The CDR3 has 15 amino acids. Germline values: CDR1 LGHDT, CDR2 YNNKEL (reference sequence). The CDR3 DNA reads TGTGCCAGCAGCCAAGAACGACAGAACCACAATGAGCAGTTCTTC. Its translation: CASSQERQNHNEQFF.

A single count supports this clone. This chain links TRBV19 with TRBJ2-1; TRBD2 matches at 10 bases. Germline CDR1 LNHDA, CDR2 SQIVND (reference sequence). The trim removed 2 bases at V and 7 bases at J, leaving 2 bases unmatched. CDR3 length: 14 residues. The CDR3: CASSILAGENEQFF. CDR3 bases: TGTGCCAGTAGTATACTAGCGGGAGAAAATGAGCAGTTCTTC.

V usage is TRBV6-1 and J usage is TRBJ2-4; 9 nucleotides match TRBD1. The CDR3 covers 17 residues. The germline V gene encodes CDR1 MNHNS and CDR2 SASEGT. Trimming cost V 3 bases and J 3 bases; bases outside gene matches: 9. The CDR3 reads CASSDFNRGQVKNIQYF. CDR3 nucleotide sequence: TGTGCCAGCAGTGACTTTAACAGGGGGCAGGTCAAAAACATTCAGTACTTC.

The V and J genes are TRBV29-1 and TRBJ2-1, with TRBD1 as a possible D gene (5 bases). This CDR3 contains 15 residues. The V gene's germline CDR1 is SQVTM and CDR2 ANQGSEA. Trimming took off 5 bases at V and 1 base at J, with 15 bases between the two ends. DNA for the CDR3: TGCAGCGTTCGACCTGGTGGGGCTTCCTACAATGAGCAGTTCTTC. This encodes CSVRPGGASYNEQFF.

The rearrangement links TRBV6-2 or TRBV6-3 to TRBJ2-3; D is ambiguous. The germline gives CDR1 MNHEY, CDR2 SVGEGT. Trimming shortened V by 5 bases and J by 4 bases, and 13 bases separated the two germline ends. The CDR3 runs 14 residues. The CDR3 region is CASSPDNLPDTQYF. In DNA form, the CDR3 reads TGTGCCAGCAGTCCAGACAACCTGCCAGATACGCAGTATTTT.

The chain recombines TRBV7-3 with TRBJ2-2, with 7 bases identical to TRBD2. The CDR3 loop spans 17 amino acids. V dropped 5 bases and J dropped 1; count of bases not matched to a gene: 10. From germline, CDR1 is SGHTA and CDR2 FQGTGA. The DNA for the CDR3 is TGTGCCAGCAGCCCCAGGTTGCTAGCGGAGAACACCGGGGAGCTGTTTTTT. Translated: CASSPRLLAENTGELFF.